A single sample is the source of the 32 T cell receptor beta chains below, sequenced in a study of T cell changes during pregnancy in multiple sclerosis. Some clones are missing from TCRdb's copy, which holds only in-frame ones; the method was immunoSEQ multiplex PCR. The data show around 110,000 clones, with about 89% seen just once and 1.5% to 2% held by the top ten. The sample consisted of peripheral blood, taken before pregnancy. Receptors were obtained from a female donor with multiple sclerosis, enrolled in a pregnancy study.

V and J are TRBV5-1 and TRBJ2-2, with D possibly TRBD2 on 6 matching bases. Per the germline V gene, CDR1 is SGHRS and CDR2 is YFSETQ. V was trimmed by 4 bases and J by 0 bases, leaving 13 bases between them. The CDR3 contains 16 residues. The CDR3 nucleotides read TGCGCCAGCAGCCTAGAAGGAGGGTCGAACACCGGGGAGCTGTTTTTT. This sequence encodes CASSLEGGSNTGELFF.

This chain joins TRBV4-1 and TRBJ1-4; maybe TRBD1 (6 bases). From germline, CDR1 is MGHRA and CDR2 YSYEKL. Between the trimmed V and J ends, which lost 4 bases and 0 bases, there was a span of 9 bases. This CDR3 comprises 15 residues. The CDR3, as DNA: TGCGCCAGCAGCCCCCGGACAGCAACTAATGAAAAACTGTTTTTT. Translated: CASSPRTATNEKLFF.

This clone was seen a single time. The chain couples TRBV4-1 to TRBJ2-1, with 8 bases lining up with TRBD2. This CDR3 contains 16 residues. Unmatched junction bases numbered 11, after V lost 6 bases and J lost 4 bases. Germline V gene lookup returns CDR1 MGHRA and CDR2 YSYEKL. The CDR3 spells CASRPITGTRYNEQFF. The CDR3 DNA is TGCGCCAGCAGGCCCATAACCGGGACTAGGTACAATGAGCAGTTCTTC.

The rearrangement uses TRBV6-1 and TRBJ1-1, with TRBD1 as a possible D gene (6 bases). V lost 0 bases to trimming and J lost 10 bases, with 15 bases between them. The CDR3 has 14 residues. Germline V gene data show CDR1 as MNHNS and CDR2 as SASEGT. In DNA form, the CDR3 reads TGTGCCAGCAGTGAAGCTATTCAGGGGATGGGAGCTTTCTTT. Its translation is CASSEAIQGMGAFF.

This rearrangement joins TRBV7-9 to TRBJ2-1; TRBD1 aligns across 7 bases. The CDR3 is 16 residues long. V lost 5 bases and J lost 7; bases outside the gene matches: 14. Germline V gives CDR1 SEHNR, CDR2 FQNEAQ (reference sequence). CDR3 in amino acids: CASSAPPGTVFNEQFF. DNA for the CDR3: TGTGCCAGCAGCGCACCCCCGGGGACAGTTTTTAATGAGCAGTTCTTC.

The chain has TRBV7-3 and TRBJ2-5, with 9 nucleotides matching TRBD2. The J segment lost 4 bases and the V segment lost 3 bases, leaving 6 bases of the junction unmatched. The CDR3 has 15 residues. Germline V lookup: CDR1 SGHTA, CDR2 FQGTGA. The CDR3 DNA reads TGTGCCAGCAGCTTGGGCGGGGGGGCGAGAGAGACCCAGTACTTC. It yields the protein CASSLGGGARETQYF.

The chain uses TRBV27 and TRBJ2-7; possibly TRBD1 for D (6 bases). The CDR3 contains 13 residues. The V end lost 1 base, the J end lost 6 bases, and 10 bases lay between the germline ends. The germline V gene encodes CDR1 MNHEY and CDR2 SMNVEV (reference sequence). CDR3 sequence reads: CASSLLQGPEQYF. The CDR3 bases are TGTGCCAGCAGTTTATTACAGGGCCCCGAGCAGTACTTC.

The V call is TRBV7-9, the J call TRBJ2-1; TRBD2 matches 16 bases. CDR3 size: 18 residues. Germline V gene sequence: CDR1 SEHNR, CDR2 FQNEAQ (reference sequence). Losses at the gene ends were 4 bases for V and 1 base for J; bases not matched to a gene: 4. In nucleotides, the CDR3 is TGTGCCAGCAGCTCGGGACTAGCGGGGGGGCGGTCCTACAATGAGCAGTTCTTC. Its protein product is CASSSGLAGGRSYNEQFF.

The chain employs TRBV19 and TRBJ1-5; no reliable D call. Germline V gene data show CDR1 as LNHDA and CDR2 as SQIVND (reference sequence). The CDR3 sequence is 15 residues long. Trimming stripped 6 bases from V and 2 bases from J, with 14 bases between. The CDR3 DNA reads TGTGCCAGTAGGATTAGAGGCGGTGGCAATCAGCCCCAGCATTTT. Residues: CASRIRGGGNQPQHF.

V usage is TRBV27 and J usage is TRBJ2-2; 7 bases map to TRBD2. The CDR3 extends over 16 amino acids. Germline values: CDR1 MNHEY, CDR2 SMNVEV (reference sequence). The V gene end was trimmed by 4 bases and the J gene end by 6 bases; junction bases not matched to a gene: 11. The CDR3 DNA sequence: TGTGCCAGCAGTTCCCCCCAGCGGGGTGGGGCCGGGGAGCTGTTTTTT. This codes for CASSSPQRGGAGELFF.

The CDR3 region has the DNA TGTGCCAGCTCACCAAGGGGGAGCACAGATACGCAGTATTTT. This gives the protein CASSPRGSTDTQYF. V and J are TRBV18 and TRBJ2-3, with a possible D match to TRBD1 (6 bases). The CDR3 covers 14 residues. Germline V lookup: CDR1 KGHSH, CDR2 LQKENI. V was trimmed by 2 bases and J by 0 bases, leaving 6 bases between them.

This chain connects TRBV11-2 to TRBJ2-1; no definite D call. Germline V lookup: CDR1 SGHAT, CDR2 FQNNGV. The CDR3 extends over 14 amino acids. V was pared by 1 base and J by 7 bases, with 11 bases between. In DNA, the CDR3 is TGTGCCAGCAGCTTAGGCCCGGTGGTTAATGAGCAGTTCTTC. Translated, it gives CASSLGPVVNEQFF. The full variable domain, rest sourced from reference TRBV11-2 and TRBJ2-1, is EAGVAQSPRYKIIEKRQSVAFWCNPISGHATLYWYQQILGQGPKLLIQFQNNGVVDDSQLPKDRFSAERLKGVDSTLKIQPAKLEDSAVYLCASSLGPVVNEQFFGPGTRLTVL.

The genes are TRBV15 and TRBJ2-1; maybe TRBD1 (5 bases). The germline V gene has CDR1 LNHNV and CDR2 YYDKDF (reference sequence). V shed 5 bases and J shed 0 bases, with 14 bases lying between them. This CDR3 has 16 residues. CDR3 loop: CATSHTGLGSYNEQFF. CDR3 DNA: TGTGCCACCAGCCACACAGGATTAGGCTCCTACAATGAGCAGTTCTTC. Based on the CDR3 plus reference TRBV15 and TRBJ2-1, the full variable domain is DAMVIQNPRYQVTQFGKPVTLSCSQTLNHNVMYWYQQKSSQAPKLLFHYYDKDFNNEADTPDNFQSRRPNTSFCFLDIRSPGLGDTAMYLCATSHTGLGSYNEQFFGPGTRLTVL.

CDR3 protein: CASSIVEQGINEQYF. The DNA of the CDR3 is TGTGCCAGTAGTATCGTTGAACAGGGCATCAACGAGCAGTACTTC. The genes are TRBV19 and TRBJ2-7, with D possibly being TRBD1 (6 bases). Germline CDR1 is LNHDA and CDR2 is SQIVND (reference sequence). Trimming shortened V by 3 bases and J by 5 bases, and 17 bases separated the two germline ends. The CDR3 is 15 amino acids.

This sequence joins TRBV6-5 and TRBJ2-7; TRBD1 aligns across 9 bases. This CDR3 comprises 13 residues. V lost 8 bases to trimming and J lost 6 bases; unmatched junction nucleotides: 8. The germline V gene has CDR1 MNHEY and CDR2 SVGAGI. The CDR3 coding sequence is TGTGCCAGCGGGGACAGGGTTTACTCCGAGCAGTACTTC. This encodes CASGDRVYSEQYF.

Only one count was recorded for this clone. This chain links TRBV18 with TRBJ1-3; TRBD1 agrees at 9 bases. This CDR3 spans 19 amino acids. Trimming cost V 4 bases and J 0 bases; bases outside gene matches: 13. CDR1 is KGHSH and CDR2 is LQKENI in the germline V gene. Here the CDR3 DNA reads TGTGCCAGCTCACTCCTCTTCGGGACAGGGAAGAGCTCTGGAAACACCATATATTTT. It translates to CASSLLFGTGKSSGNTIYF.

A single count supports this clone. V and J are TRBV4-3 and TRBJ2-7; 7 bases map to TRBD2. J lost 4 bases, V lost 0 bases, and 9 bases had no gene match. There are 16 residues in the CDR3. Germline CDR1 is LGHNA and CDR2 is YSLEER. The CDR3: CASSQEGLAATYEQYF. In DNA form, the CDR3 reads TGCGCCAGCAGCCAAGAGGGGCTAGCGGCAACATACGAGCAGTACTTC.

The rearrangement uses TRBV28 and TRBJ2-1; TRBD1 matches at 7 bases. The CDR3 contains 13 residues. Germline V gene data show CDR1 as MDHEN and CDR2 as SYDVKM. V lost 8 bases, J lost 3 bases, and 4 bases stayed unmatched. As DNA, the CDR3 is TGTGCCAGCCGGGACAGTGACTACAATGAGCAGTTCTTC. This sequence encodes CASRDSDYNEQFF.

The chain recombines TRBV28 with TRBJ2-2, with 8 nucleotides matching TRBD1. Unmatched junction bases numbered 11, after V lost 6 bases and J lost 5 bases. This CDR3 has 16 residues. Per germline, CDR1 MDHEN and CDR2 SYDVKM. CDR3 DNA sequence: TGTGCCAGCAGCCTCCCCTCCAGGGGGCTGACCGGGGAGCTGTTTTTT. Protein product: CASSLPSRGLTGELFF.

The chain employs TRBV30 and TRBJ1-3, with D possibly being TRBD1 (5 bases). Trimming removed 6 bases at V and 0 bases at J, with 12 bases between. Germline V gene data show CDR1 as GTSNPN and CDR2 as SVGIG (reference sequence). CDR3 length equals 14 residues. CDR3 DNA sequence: TGTGCCTGCGTGACAGACTTCTCTGGAAACACCATATATTTT. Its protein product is CACVTDFSGNTIYF.

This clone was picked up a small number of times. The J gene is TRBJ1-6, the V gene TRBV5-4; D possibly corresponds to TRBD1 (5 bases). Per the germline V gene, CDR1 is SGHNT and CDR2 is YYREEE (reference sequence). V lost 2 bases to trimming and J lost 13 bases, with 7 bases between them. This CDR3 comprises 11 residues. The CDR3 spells CASSFGGPLHF. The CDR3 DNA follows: TGTGCCAGCAGCTTCGGGGGTCCCCTCCACTTT.

The CDR3 region has the DNA TGTGCCAGCAGCTTGGAGGGACAGGGTTTGAACACTGAAGCTTTCTTT. Its protein is CASSLEGQGLNTEAFF. The chain uses TRBV5-6 and TRBJ1-1; TRBD1 agrees at 9 bases. Germline CDR1 SGHDT, CDR2 YYEEEE. J was trimmed by 0 bases and V by 0 bases; bases with no gene match: 3. CDR3 size: 16 residues. The full variable domain, in which reference TRBV5-6 and TRBJ1-1 provide the parts outside the CDR3, is DAGVTQSPTHLIKTRGQQVTLRCSPKSGHDTVSWYQQALGQGPQFIFQYYEEEERQRGNFPDRFSGHQFPNYSSELNVNALLLGDSALYLCASSLEGQGLNTEAFFGQGTRLTVV.

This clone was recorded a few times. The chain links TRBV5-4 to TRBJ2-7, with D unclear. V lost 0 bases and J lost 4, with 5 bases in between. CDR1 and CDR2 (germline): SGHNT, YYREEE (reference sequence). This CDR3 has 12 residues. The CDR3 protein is CASSLDGYEQYF. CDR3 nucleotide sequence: TGTGCCAGCAGCTTGGACGGTTACGAGCAGTACTTC.

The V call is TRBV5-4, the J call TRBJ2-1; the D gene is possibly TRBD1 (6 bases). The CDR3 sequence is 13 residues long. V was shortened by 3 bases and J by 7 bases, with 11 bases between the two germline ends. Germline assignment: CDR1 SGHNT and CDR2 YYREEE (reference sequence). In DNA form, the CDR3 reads TGTGCCAGCAGCTCCTCAGGGGCAAATGAGCAGTTCTTC. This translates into CASSSSGANEQFF.

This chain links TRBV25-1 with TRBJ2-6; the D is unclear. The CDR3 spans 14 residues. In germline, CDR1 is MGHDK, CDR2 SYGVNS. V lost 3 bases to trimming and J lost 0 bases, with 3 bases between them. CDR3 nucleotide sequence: TGTGCCAGCAGTGAGTACTCTGGGGCCAACGTCCTGACTTTC. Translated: CASSEYSGANVLTF.

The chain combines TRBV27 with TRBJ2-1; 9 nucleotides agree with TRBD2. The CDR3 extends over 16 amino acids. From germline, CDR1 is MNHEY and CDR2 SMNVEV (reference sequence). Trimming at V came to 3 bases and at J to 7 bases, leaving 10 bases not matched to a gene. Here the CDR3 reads CASSFHWASGINEQFF. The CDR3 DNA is TGTGCCAGCAGTTTTCATTGGGCTAGCGGGATTAATGAGCAGTTCTTC.

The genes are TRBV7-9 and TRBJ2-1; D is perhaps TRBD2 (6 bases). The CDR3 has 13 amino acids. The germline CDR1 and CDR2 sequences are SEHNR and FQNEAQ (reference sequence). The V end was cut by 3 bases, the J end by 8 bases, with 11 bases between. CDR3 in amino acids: CASSFPGVYEQFF. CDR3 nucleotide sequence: TGTGCCAGCAGCTTCCCGGGAGTCTATGAGCAGTTCTTC. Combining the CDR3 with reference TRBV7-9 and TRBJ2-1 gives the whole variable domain DTGVSQNPRHKITKRGQNVTFRCDPISEHNRLYWYRQTLGQGPEFLTYFQNEAQLEKSRLLSDRFSAERPKGSFSTLEIQRTEQGDSAMYLCASSFPGVYEQFFGPGTRLTVL.

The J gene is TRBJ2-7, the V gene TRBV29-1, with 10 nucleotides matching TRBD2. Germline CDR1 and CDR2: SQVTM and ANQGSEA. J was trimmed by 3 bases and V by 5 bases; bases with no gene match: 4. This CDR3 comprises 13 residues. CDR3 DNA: TGCAGCGTTAATAGCGGGGGGAACTACGAGCAGTACTTC. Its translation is CSVNSGGNYEQYF.

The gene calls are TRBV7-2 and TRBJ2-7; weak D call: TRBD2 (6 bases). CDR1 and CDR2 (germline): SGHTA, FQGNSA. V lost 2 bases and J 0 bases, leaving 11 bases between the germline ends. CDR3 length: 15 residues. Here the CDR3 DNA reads TGTGCCAGCAGCTTATTAGGGAGGAGCTCCTACGAGCAGTACTTC. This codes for CASSLLGRSSYEQYF. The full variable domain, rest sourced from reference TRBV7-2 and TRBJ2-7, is GAGVSQSPSNKVTEKGKDVELRCDPISGHTALYWYRQSLGQGLEFLIYFQGNSAPDKSGLPSDRFSAERTGGSVSTLTIQRTQQEDSAVYLCASSLLGRSSYEQYFGPGTRLTVT.

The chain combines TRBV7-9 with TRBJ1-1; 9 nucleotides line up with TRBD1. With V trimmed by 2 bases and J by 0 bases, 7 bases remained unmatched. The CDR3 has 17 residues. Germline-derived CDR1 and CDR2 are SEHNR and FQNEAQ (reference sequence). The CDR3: CASSLRAGTGMNTEAFF. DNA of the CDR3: TGTGCCAGCAGCTTAAGGGCCGGGACAGGGATGAACACTGAAGCTTTCTTT.

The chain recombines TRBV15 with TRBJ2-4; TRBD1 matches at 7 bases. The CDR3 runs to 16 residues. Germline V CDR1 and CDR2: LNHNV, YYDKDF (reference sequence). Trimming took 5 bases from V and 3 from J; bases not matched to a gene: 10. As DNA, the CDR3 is TGTGCCACCAGCGCCCGACAGGGTTTAGACAAAAACATTCAGTACTTC. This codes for CATSARQGLDKNIQYF.

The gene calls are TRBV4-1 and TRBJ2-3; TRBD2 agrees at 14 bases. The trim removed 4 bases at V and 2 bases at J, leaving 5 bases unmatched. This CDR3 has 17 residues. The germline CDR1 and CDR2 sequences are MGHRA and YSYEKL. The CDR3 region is CASSLGTSGGSTDTQYF. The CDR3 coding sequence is TGCGCCAGCAGCCTCGGGACTAGCGGGGGATCCACAGATACGCAGTATTTT.